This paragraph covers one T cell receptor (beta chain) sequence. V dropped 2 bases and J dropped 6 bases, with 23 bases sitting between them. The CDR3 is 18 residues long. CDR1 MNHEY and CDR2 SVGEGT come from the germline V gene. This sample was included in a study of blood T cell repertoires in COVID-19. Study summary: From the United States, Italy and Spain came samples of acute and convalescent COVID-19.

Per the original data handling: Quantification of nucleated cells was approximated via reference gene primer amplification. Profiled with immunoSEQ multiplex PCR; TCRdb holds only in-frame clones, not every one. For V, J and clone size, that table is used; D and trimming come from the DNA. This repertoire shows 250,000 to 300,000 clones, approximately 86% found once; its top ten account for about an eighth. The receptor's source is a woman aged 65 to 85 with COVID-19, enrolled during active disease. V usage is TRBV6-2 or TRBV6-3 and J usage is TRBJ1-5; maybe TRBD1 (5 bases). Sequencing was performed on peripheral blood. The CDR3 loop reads CASSYAQSRQGKAQPQHF. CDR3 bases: TGTGCCAGCAGTTACGCCCAGTCCCGCCAGGGTAAGGCTCAGCCCCAGCATTTT.